This T cell receptor (beta chain) stems from a study of human T cells and chemical hapten exposure. The study's findings and limits: Versus controls, expanded TCRs had significantly more large CDR3 similarity clusters. Unchanged with DPC sensitization were TCRs above 1 in 1000 frequency.

J lost 3 bases, V lost 1 base, and 6 bases had no gene match. The germline V gene has CDR1 LGHDT and CDR2 YNNKEL (reference sequence). The CDR3 loop spans 17 amino acids. Only a few counts were recorded for this clonotype. Antigen specificity is unknown. Per the original data handling: Counting gave a median of about 89,000 TCRs per sample, with values ranging from about 23,224 to 700,000. TCRdb ran MiXCR on the RACE reads and lists one entry per CDR3 protein. TCRdb, not the original authors, processed these V and J calls. The sample has 250,000 or so distinct CDR3 sequences, around 7% seen once. Time point noted: pre-sensitization, week 0. The treatment: therapeutic diphenylcyclopropenone sensitization with weekly scalp DPC.

This chain connects TRBV3-1 to TRBJ2-1; 10 nucleotides match TRBD1. The receptor was isolated from a man between 18 and 35 years old with alopecia areata. Some clones in this sample may be carry-over from other donors' samples. The sample here was whole blood, taken in connection with sensitization to the hapten diphenylcyclopropenone (DPC). CDR3 in amino acids: CASSQVFRTGGYNEQFF. In nucleotides, the CDR3 is TGTGCCAGCAGCCAAGTATTTCGGACAGGGGGCTACAATGAGCAGTTCTTC.